The T cell receptor (beta chain) described here comes from a study of vaccination effects on CD4 cells after COVID-19. Study at large: A few million PBMC were seeded per well and grown in the presence of about 9.6 IU/ml IL-2 and about 10 ug/ml peptides.

Repertoires were generated with immunoSEQ multiplex PCR, while TCRdb's copy carries only in-frame clones and drops some. The sample consists of around 40,000 clones, 72% of them appearing once. This clone was recorded once. The antigen is unknown. CDR3 size: 16 residues. The germline CDR1 and CDR2 sequences are SGHAT and FQDESV (reference sequence). V trimming: 5 bases; J trimming: 1 base; junction bases outside the gene matches: 7. Culturing for approximately 10 days preceded CD4+ T cell isolation. Either the mRNA-1273 or the BNT162b2 vaccine was given to participants as two doses. No vaccinee had earlier SARS-CoV-2 infection, and nucleocapsid antibodies were negative.

The clonotype comes from a human donor who received a COVID-19 vaccine. The gene calls are TRBV11-1 and TRBJ2-7; 11 bases are shared with TRBD2. The sample consisted of CD4+ T cells from PBMCs cultured without peptide, taken after COVID-19 vaccination. DNA for the CDR3: TGTGCCAGCAGCCCTCGGACTAGCGGGTCTTCCTACGAGCAGTACTTC. This gives the protein CASSPRTSGSSYEQYF.